The 12 T cell receptor beta chains given below trace back to one sample, sequenced in a study of cytomegalovirus exposure and HLA in healthy donors. Measured with immunoSEQ multiplex PCR; TCRdb has only the in-frame clones, and not every one. Of about 280,000 clones in the sample, roughly 90% are singletons; the top ten hold roughly 1%. The sample taken for sequencing was PBMCs. Receptors originate from a woman aged 18-29 years in good health and CMV-seronegative.

The CDR3 is CASSHSTGRYGYTF. The CDR3 DNA follows: TGTGCCAGCTCACACTCGACAGGGAGGTATGGCTACACCTTC. The J gene is TRBJ1-2, the V gene TRBV18; 7 positions match TRBD1. Trimming removed 4 bases from V and 5 bases from J; junction bases left unmatched: 7. This CDR3 contains 14 residues. Looked up from germline, CDR1 is KGHSH and CDR2 is LQKENI. Together with reference TRBV18 and TRBJ1-2, the CDR3 gives the full variable domain: NAGVMQNPRHLVRRRGQEARLRCSPMKGHSHVYWYRQLPEEGLKFMVYLQKENIIDESGMPKERFSAEFPKEGPSILRIQQVVRGDSAAYFCASSHSTGRYGYTFGSGTRLTVV.

The rearrangement joins TRBV6-6 to TRBJ2-7; TRBD2 aligns across 7 bases. The V and J ends lost 2 bases and 5 bases, in that order; junction bases with no gene match: 3. This CDR3 comprises 13 residues. CDR1 MNHNY and CDR2 SVGAGI come from the germline V gene (reference sequence). In nucleotides, the CDR3 is TGTGCCAGCAGTTACGGCGGGAGCCACGAGCAGTACTTC. Amino acids: CASSYGGSHEQYF.

This chain joins TRBV7-6 and TRBJ2-7, with D perhaps matching TRBD2 (6 bases). With 5 bases removed from V and 2 bases from J, the gap between germline ends came to 16 bases. Germline CDR1 SGHVS, CDR2 FNYEAQ. This CDR3 has 15 residues. CDR3 sequence reads: CASSPGGTAPYEQYF. The CDR3 coding sequence is TGTGCCAGCAGCCCTGGCGGGACGGCGCCCTACGAGCAGTACTTC. The full variable domain, rest sourced from reference TRBV7-6 and TRBJ2-7, is GAGVSQSPRYKVTKRGQDVALRCDPISGHVSLYWYRQALGQGPEFLTYFNYEAQQDKSGLPNDRFSAERPEGSISTLTIQRTEQRDSAMYRCASSPGGTAPYEQYFGPGTRLTVT.

The chain links TRBV7-2 to TRBJ2-3, with unresolved D. The CDR3 runs to 12 residues. Germline V CDR1 and CDR2: SGHTA, FQGNSA. Trimming took off 7 bases at V and 6 bases at J, with 11 bases between the two ends. This chain's CDR3 is CASNDRLDTQYF. For the CDR3, the DNA is TGTGCCAGCAACGACCGACTGGATACGCAGTATTTT.

There are a few counts of this clone. The genes are TRBV28 and TRBJ1-2, with D maybe TRBD1 (5 bases). Germline values: CDR1 MDHEN, CDR2 SYDVKM. The CDR3 has 12 residues. V was shortened by 6 bases and J by 8 bases, with 13 bases between the two germline ends. The CDR3 DNA reads TGTGCCAGCAGACCACAGGAGGGGGGCTACACCTTC. This gives the protein CASRPQEGGYTF.

The CDR3 is CASSGGAYEQYF. The DNA for the CDR3 is TGCGCCAGCAGTGGGGGGGCGTACGAGCAGTACTTC. The chain has TRBV5-1 and TRBJ2-7, with TRBD2 as a possible D gene (7 bases). Germline V lookup: CDR1 SGHRS, CDR2 YFSETQ. The V end was cut by 5 bases, the J end by 4 bases, with 10 bases between. There are 12 residues in the CDR3.

V gene TRBV10-1 combines with J gene TRBJ2-1; D is possibly TRBD1 (5 bases). CDR1 and CDR2 from the germline V gene are WNHNN and SYGVQD (reference sequence). The CDR3 is 14 amino acids. With 8 bases removed from V and 2 bases from J, the gap between germline ends came to 13 bases. CDR3 loop: CASPLKGPYNEQFF. CDR3 in DNA: TGCGCCAGCCCTCTGAAGGGGCCCTACAATGAGCAGTTCTTC.

The chain carries TRBV6-5 and TRBJ1-1, with TRBD1 matching over 7 bases. The germline V gene encodes CDR1 MNHEY and CDR2 SVGAGI. J gave up 4 bases and V 6 bases, and 8 bases lay outside the gene matches. This CDR3 comprises 14 residues. CDR3 region: CASRLNRGPTEAFF. The CDR3 DNA follows: TGTGCCAGCAGGCTTAACAGGGGCCCCACTGAAGCTTTCTTT.

The chain combines TRBV6-5 with TRBJ1-2; the match to TRBD1 covers 11 bases. The CDR3 length is 15 residues. The V segment lost 3 bases and the J segment 3 bases; nucleotides outside the gene matches: 3. Germline V gene lookup returns CDR1 MNHEY and CDR2 SVGAGI. CDR3 nucleotides: TGTGCCAGCAGTTATCTGGGACAGGGGGACTATGGCTACACCTTC. Its translation: CASSYLGQGDYGYTF.

The V gene is TRBV29-1, the J gene TRBJ2-3; 7 nucleotides align to TRBD1. Germline assignment: CDR1 SQVTM and CDR2 ANQGSEA. V dropped 5 bases and J dropped 3; count of bases not matched to a gene: 14. The CDR3 has 16 residues. CDR3: CSVTPLEGAGTDTQYF. The CDR3 DNA follows: TGCAGCGTTACACCCCTTGAGGGGGCTGGGACAGATACGCAGTATTTT.

This chain connects TRBV7-6 to TRBJ2-3, with 11 bases matching TRBD2. The CDR3 totals 17 residues. Trimming cost V 4 bases and J 6 bases; bases outside gene matches: 12. Germline-derived CDR1 and CDR2 are SGHVS and FNYEAQ. The CDR3 reads CASSSKTSGTPGDTQYF. The DNA for the CDR3 is TGTGCCAGCAGCTCCAAGACTAGCGGGACCCCGGGGGATACGCAGTATTTT.

The gene calls are TRBV4-1 and TRBJ1-4; 7 nucleotides match TRBD1. J was trimmed by 13 bases and V by 0 bases; bases with no gene match: 14. CDR1 MGHRA and CDR2 YSYEKL come from the germline V gene. CDR3 size: 16 residues. The CDR3 loop reads CASSQESWSGGQGLFF. The CDR3 bases are TGCGCCAGCAGCCAAGAAAGCTGGTCAGGGGGGCAAGGACTGTTTTTT.